This T cell receptor (beta chain) appears in the sequencing data of a study of T-cell memory formation after mild COVID-19 (dated by TCRdb to the early 2020s). Regarding the study in general: TCR sequence clusters from the two donors were found to be largely donor specific. T-cell clones expanding and contracting after mild COVID-19 in a couple of donors were tracked by longitudinal TCRalpha and TCRbeta repertoire sequencing. Two young, previously healthy adult volunteers made up the cohort, one male and one female. What the authors observed across the whole study: Contracting CD4+ clones were found mainly in CM and EM memory subsets, while CD8+ clones were enriched in EMRA. Clones contracting from day 15 to 85 had balanced CD4/CD8 phenotypes, while a second wave expanding from day 15 to 37 was biased towards CD4+. Some responding clones were detected in pre-infection memory, suggesting pre-existing cross-reactive memory T cells joined the SARS-CoV-2 response. SARS-CoV-2 specificity was not confirmed for the second-wave clones peaking on day 37. Only two mild cases were covered by the study, and larger cohorts that include severe cases with pre-infection samples were considered necessary.

PBMCs were isolated by Ficoll-Paque density gradient centrifugation. The sample was run on an Illumina NovaSeq 6000. cDNA libraries for TCRalpha and TCRbeta were prepared by 5'RACE using constant-segment primers, with sample barcodes and unique molecular identifiers added. RNA was extracted from every sample with Trizol reagent. Library amplification was performed in two PCR steps, and a second sample barcode and Illumina TruSeq adapters were introduced in the second step. Sequencing of libraries was performed on an Illumina NovaSeq with 2 x 150 bp paired-end reads. As for the authors' bioinformatics: The reads were demultiplexed and collapsed into UMI-guided consensus sequences using migec v1.2.7. With mixcr v2.1.11, UMI consensuses were aligned to TRA and TRB V and J templates and assembled into clonotypes. Expanded or contracted clonotypes were those called significant by both edgeR and NoisET, with noise models trained on biological replicates. For edgeR calls, a false discovery rate-adjusted p below 0.01 and a log2 fold-change threshold of 1 were applied. As an exploratory analysis of dynamics, max-normalized trajectories of the 1000 most abundant clonotypes were examined by PCA with hierarchical clustering. The CD4 or CD8 phenotype of responding clones was assigned using the separately sequenced CD4+ and CD8+ repertoires. TCRdb reprocessing: public reads trimmed at Q25 with fastp, clones called with MiXCR, in-frame beta chains kept. Each entry merges the rows of one CDR3 protein and shows their most common DNA and genes. These V and J calls rely on TCRdb rather than the paper's analysis. The sample table lists more than 450,000 distinct CDR3 sequences, over 15% of them with a count of one. Around 12% of the sample lies in the top ten.

Details on this clonotype: Its antigen target is currently unknown. No clone much larger than this one lies a single base away; base qualities are absent.

The clonotype was recovered from an adult woman who had mild COVID-19 (a few samples of this study predate the infection). The sample titles of this study are shuffled in the database, so cell type and time point are left out; the donor was told from shared clones. The sequenced material came from PBMCs or a T cell subset sorted from them (not recorded which).

The CDR3 protein: CATSRALSQGSYGYTF. The nucleotide sequence is TGTGCCACCAGCAGAGCCCTCTCCCAGGGTAGCTATGGCTACACCTTC. The sequence joins TRBV15 to TRBJ1-2, and possibly TRBD1, on 5 matching bases. Sequences LNHNV (CDR1) and YYDKDF (CDR2) are obtained from the germline V gene (reference sequence). V and J lose 1 base and 4 bases, and a span of 16 bases separates them. From its cysteine to its phenylalanine, the CDR3 spans 16 amino acids. CDR3 DNA only is kept here, 48 bases in frame from base 1.